Shown below are 13 T cell receptor beta chains from a single sample sequenced in a study of T cell repertoires in cytomegalovirus infection. Antigens of these TCRs are unknown. TCRdb analysed the reads with MiXCR anew, one entry per CDR3 protein. The sample holds just under 500,000 distinct CDR3 sequences, about 33% seen once. Here the sequenced sample was cultured PBMCs, taken from culture after CMV antigen stimulation. These receptors all come from a human donor in good health (CMV status not recorded). Some clones in this sample may be carry-over from other donors' samples.

There are a few counts of this clonotype. CDR3 sequence reads: CASSLNQGGGQPQHF. For the CDR3, the DNA is TGTGCCAGCAGCTTAAATCAGGGGGGTGGACAGCCCCAGCATTTT. This sequence joins TRBV7-2 and TRBJ1-5; 7 bases are a match to TRBD1. The V and J ends lost 2 bases and 7 bases, in that order; junction bases with no gene match: 8. Germline values: CDR1 SGHTA, CDR2 FQGNSA. This CDR3 has 15 residues.

The chain employs TRBV7-2 and TRBJ2-5; D could derive from TRBD1 or TRBD2 (6 bases each). There are 15 residues in the CDR3. Trimming took off 4 bases at V and 5 bases at J, with 17 bases between the two ends. The V gene's germline CDR1 is SGHTA and CDR2 FQGNSA. CDR3 loop: CASSSPGGGRETQYF. Written as DNA, the CDR3 is TGTGCCAGCAGCTCACCCGGTGGGGGGCGGGAGACCCAGTACTTC.

This clonotype appeared a single time. The chain recombines TRBV6-5 with TRBJ2-5; 7 positions agree with TRBD2. The length of the CDR3 is 16 residues. The germline CDR1 and CDR2 sequences are MNHEY and SVGAGI. V shed 6 bases, J shed 5 bases, and the junction held 15 bases outside the gene matches. The CDR3 coding sequence is TGTGCCAGCAGAGCGGGAAGGGAGCTTTTAGTTGAGACCCAGTACTTC. Protein sequence: CASRAGRELLVETQYF.

The rearrangement links TRBV7-2 to TRBJ2-7; D may be TRBD2 (5 bases). CDR3 size: 17 residues. V shed 0 bases and J shed 4 bases, with 19 bases lying between them. Germline CDR1 is SGHTA and CDR2 is FQGNSA. The DNA of the CDR3 is TGTGCCAGCAGCTTAGCGGGAGTGGGGTTTAAACGGTACGAGCAGTACTTC. It yields the protein CASSLAGVGFKRYEQYF.

This clonotype was counted only a few times. The chain couples TRBV4-3 to TRBJ1-4; tentative D call: TRBD1 (5 bases). V was pared by 4 bases and J by 7 bases, with 10 bases between. This CDR3 region has 13 residues. Germline CDR1 and CDR2: LGHNA and YSLEER. The CDR3 is CASSPGFGEKLFF. CDR3 DNA: TGCGCCAGCAGCCCAGGGTTCGGTGAAAAACTGTTTTTT.

This clonotype showed up just a few times. The chain joins TRBV11-2 to TRBJ2-3; perhaps TRBD1 as D (5 bases). In germline, CDR1 is SGHAT, CDR2 FQNNGV. The length of the CDR3 is 15 residues. V lost 5 bases and J 4 bases, leaving 16 bases between the germline ends. CDR3 protein: CASSEQGVDPDTQYF. In nucleotides, the CDR3 is TGTGCCAGCAGCGAGCAGGGCGTTGACCCAGATACGCAGTATTTT.

The V and J genes are TRBV30 and TRBJ1-1; the D is unclear. This CDR3 region has 13 residues. Germline V gene lookup returns CDR1 GTSNPN and CDR2 SVGIG (reference sequence). Trimming took 0 bases from V and 0 from J, leaving 5 bases between them. Here the CDR3 DNA reads TGTGCCTGGAGTGTGATGGTGAACACTGAAGCTTTCTTT. This sequence encodes CAWSVMVNTEAFF.

Details on this clonotype: At one end, the junction sequence differs from germline, possibly due to a read error. This rearrangement joins TRBV6-1 to TRBJ1-5; D is unclear. Looked up from germline, CDR1 is MNHNS and CDR2 is SASEGT. The CDR3 has 13 amino acids. Here the CDR3 reads CPSSEPAAQPQHF. CDR3 sequence (DNA): TGTCCCAGCAGTGAACCCGCTGCCCAGCCCCAGCATTTT.

V is TRBV7-8 and J is TRBJ2-1, with a possible D match to TRBD2 (5 bases). With 4 bases removed from V and 7 bases from J, the gap between germline ends came to 20 bases. The CDR3 spans 16 residues. In germline, CDR1 is SGHVS, CDR2 FQNEAQ. CDR3 nucleotide sequence: TGTGCCAGCAGCTCTAGGAACCCAACAACGGGGAATGAGCAGTTCTTC. Amino acids: CASSSRNPTTGNEQFF.

The CDR3 is CAWYNILEQYV. CDR3 nucleotides: TGTGCCTGGTATAATATTTTGGAGCAGTACGTC. The J gene is TRBJ2-7, the V gene TRBV30; D uncertain. CDR1 and CDR2 (germline): GTSNPN, SVGIG (reference sequence). The CDR3 is 11 amino acids. Between the trimmed V and J ends, which lost 5 bases and 7 bases, there was a span of 12 bases.

The CDR3 loop reads CASSGIIWSARPEQFF. CDR3 DNA: TGTGCCAGCAGTGGCATCATATGGTCAGCCCGTCCTGAGCAGTTCTTC. The chain combines TRBV6-6 with TRBJ2-1; D uncertain. CDR3 length: 16 residues. Per germline, CDR1 MNHNY and CDR2 SVGAGI (reference sequence). Trimming cost V 5 bases and J 9 bases, with 23 bases left between them.

Notes on this clonotype: The junction departs from the called germline gene at one end, perhaps through a read error. The V gene is TRBV4-1, the J gene TRBJ2-7; 7 nucleotides match TRBD2. The CDR3 runs 13 residues. Germline-derived CDR1 and CDR2 are MGHRA and YSYEKL. CDR3 nucleotide sequence: TGTGCCAGCAGCCAAGATTGGGACTACGAGCAATACTTC. Translating gives CASSQDWDYEQYF.

CDR3 nucleotide sequence: TGTGCCAGCAGGTTCAGGGGCTCCCTGAACACTGAAGCTTTCTTT. As protein: CASRFRGSLNTEAFF. The chain is built from TRBV5-6 and TRBJ1-1, with D possibly TRBD1 on 6 matching bases. V was pared by 5 bases and J by 0 bases, with 14 bases between. This CDR3 region has 15 residues. CDR1 and CDR2 (germline): SGHDT, YYEEEE.